A single sample is the source of the 28 T cell receptor beta chains below, sequenced in a study of chemoradiotherapy in HPV16-positive cancers. Using immunoSEQ multiplex PCR, the repertoire was profiled, and TCRdb retains in-frame clones only, with some absent. The sample consists of over 30,000 clones, around four fifths of them appearing once. Sequenced here: blood, sampled from a patient who underwent chemoradiotherapy. All receptors come from a human donor with HPV-associated anogenital cancer.

This clone was observed a single time. The V and J genes are TRBV5-1 and TRBJ2-3; unclear D gene. V was shortened by 1 base and J by 2 bases, with 8 bases between the two germline ends. The CDR3 length is 14 residues. Germline-derived CDR1 and CDR2 are SGHRS and YFSETQ. The CDR3 is CASSLSLITDTQYF. The CDR3 nucleotides read TGCGCCAGCAGCTTGTCGCTTATCACAGATACGCAGTATTTT.

The V gene is TRBV18, the J gene TRBJ2-1; maybe TRBD1 (6 bases). The V gene's germline CDR1 is KGHSH and CDR2 LQKENI. CDR3 length equals 15 residues. V was shortened by 1 base and J by 5 bases, with 12 bases between the two germline ends. CDR3 sequence (DNA): TGTGCCAGCTCACCACTCCCGACAGGAAACAATGAGCAGTTCTTC. This sequence encodes CASSPLPTGNNEQFF.

The V and J genes are TRBV6-9 and TRBJ2-2, with D maybe TRBD1 (7 bases). V lost 2 bases to trimming and J lost 5 bases, with 18 bases between them. CDR3 length: 17 residues. The germline gives CDR1 MNHGY, CDR2 SVAAGI. In nucleotides, the CDR3 is TGTGCCAGCAGTTATCCCCGGGCAGGGGGGAGTACCGGGGAGCTGTTTTTT. Translating it yields CASSYPRAGGSTGELFF.

This clone was picked up a small number of times. This chain links TRBV15 with TRBJ1-5; D is ambiguous. V was shortened by 1 base and J by 7 bases, with 11 bases between the two germline ends. Germline-derived CDR1 and CDR2 are LNHNV and YYDKDF (reference sequence). This CDR3 is 14 amino acids long. The CDR3, as DNA: TGTGCCACCAGCAGAGGAGGAATTGCGCAGCCCCAGCATTTT. Amino acids: CATSRGGIAQPQHF.

This clone was seen a single time. The V call is TRBV10-2, the J call TRBJ1-1; D remains unclear. The CDR3 extends over 12 amino acids. Germline CDR1 WSHSY, CDR2 SAAADI. With 0 bases removed from V and 11 bases from J, the gap between germline ends came to 10 bases. For the CDR3, the DNA is TGCGCCAGCAGTGAGTCGGCTTTCACTGCTTTCTTT. It yields the protein CASSESAFTAFF.

The chain is built from TRBV7-2 and TRBJ1-2; D gene uncertain. Germline loops: CDR1 SGHTA, CDR2 FQGNSA. V lost 5 bases to trimming and J lost 4 bases, with 14 bases between them. The CDR3 sequence is 14 residues long. CDR3 nucleotides: TGTGCCAGCAGCCAGAGAATTGCCCTCTATGGCTACACCTTC. Translated, it gives CASSQRIALYGYTF.

The J gene is TRBJ1-3, the V gene TRBV7-9; no clear D. Trimming pared 1 base from V and 7 bases from J, leaving 5 bases between. The CDR3 covers 12 residues. The germline V gene encodes CDR1 SEHNR and CDR2 FQNEAQ (reference sequence). This CDR3 is CASSLGFNTIYF. CDR3 sequence (DNA): TGTGCCAGCAGCTTAGGATTTAACACCATATATTTT.

This chain uses TRBV19 with TRBJ2-1; 8 bases fit TRBD2. After removal of 4 bases from V and 2 bases from J, the junction contained 10 bases not matched to a gene. Germline V gene data show CDR1 as LNHDA and CDR2 as SQIVND (reference sequence). The CDR3 covers 17 residues. This CDR3 reads CASSNPRQRGTYNEQFF. CDR3 DNA: TGTGCCAGTAGTAACCCCCGACAGCGGGGGACCTACAATGAGCAGTTCTTC.

The chain uses TRBV5-1 and TRBJ2-3, with D tentatively TRBD1 (5 bases). V dropped 5 bases and J dropped 2 bases, with 15 bases sitting between them. Germline loops: CDR1 SGHRS, CDR2 YFSETQ. The CDR3 runs 15 residues. CDR3 region: CASRRQWDPTDTQYF. DNA of the CDR3: TGCGCCAGCAGAAGACAGTGGGATCCCACAGATACGCAGTATTTT.

The chain is built from TRBV18 and TRBJ1-2; possibly TRBD1 for D (5 bases). V lost 2 bases to trimming and J lost 5 bases, with 12 bases between them. Germline CDR1 KGHSH, CDR2 LQKENI. The CDR3 contains 14 residues. CDR3 nucleotides: TGTGCCAGCTCACCATTCGACAGAGATTATGGCTACACCTTC. Residues: CASSPFDRDYGYTF.

The chain couples TRBV10-2 to TRBJ2-1; tentatively, D is TRBD1 or TRBD2 (6 bases each). The CDR3 extends over 15 amino acids. Germline V gene lookup returns CDR1 WSHSY and CDR2 SAAADI. V was cut by 6 bases and J by 0 bases, with 12 bases left in between. In DNA, the CDR3 is TGCGCCAGCAGCTCAGGGGACTTCTCCTACAATGAGCAGTTCTTC. Translating it yields CASSSGDFSYNEQFF.

This chain links TRBV1 with TRBJ2-5; TRBD2, the table's D call, was not compared with the DNA. TRBV1 is a pseudogene segment. The CDR3 is 18 residues long. The CDR3 protein is CTSSQDSLAGGPPETQYF. The CDR3 DNA sequence: TGCACCAGCAGCCAAGACTCACTAGCGGGGGGGCCTCCAGAGACCCAGTACTTC.

The V call is TRBV27, the J call TRBJ1-6; 11 bases are shared with TRBD1. This CDR3 has 15 residues. Germline CDR1 and CDR2: MNHEY and SMNVEV (reference sequence). Trimming cost V 3 bases and J 11 bases; bases outside gene matches: 6. CDR3 protein: CASSFGQGASAPLHF. CDR3 nucleotides: TGTGCCAGCAGTTTCGGACAGGGGGCAAGTGCACCCCTCCACTTT.

This clone occurred a few times. The chain uses TRBV5-1 and TRBJ2-7; TRBD2 aligns across 8 bases. Germline values: CDR1 SGHRS, CDR2 YFSETQ. The CDR3 runs 13 residues. Unmatched junction bases numbered 3, after V lost 4 bases and J lost 3 bases. CDR3 nucleotides: TGCGCCAGCAGCCGTCGGGGGGGCTACGAGCAGTACTTC. It codes for CASSRRGGYEQYF.

This clone was seen a few times. The rearrangement uses TRBV6-5 and TRBJ2-7, with D tentatively TRBD2 (5 bases). This CDR3 has 15 residues. CDR1 and CDR2 from the germline V gene are MNHEY and SVGAGI. Trimming took off 0 bases at V and 2 bases at J, with 11 bases between the two ends. CDR3 coding DNA: TGTGCCAGCAGTTACTCCTCCGGGATCCCCTACGAGCAGTACTTC. Protein product: CASSYSSGIPYEQYF.

The V and J genes are TRBV11-1 and TRBJ2-3; D is undetermined. The CDR3 extends over 14 amino acids. Germline V lookup: CDR1 SGHAT, CDR2 FQDESV (reference sequence). V lost 1 base and J 0 bases, leaving 5 bases between the germline ends. The CDR3 here is CASSLGRSTDTQYF. Here the CDR3 DNA reads TGTGCCAGCAGCTTAGGCCGCAGCACAGATACGCAGTATTTT.

The chain recombines TRBV5-1 with TRBJ2-2; D remains ambiguous. Germline CDR1 is SGHRS and CDR2 is YFSETQ. This CDR3 region has 14 residues. The V and J ends lost 2 bases and 2 bases respectively, with 7 bases between them. The CDR3 DNA follows: TGCGCCAGCAGCTTTATCCCCAACACCGGGGAGCTGTTTTTT. Protein sequence: CASSFIPNTGELFF.

The V and J genes are TRBV10-3 and TRBJ2-7; 10 bases map to TRBD1. In germline, CDR1 is ENHRY, CDR2 SYGVKD. The V and J ends lost 0 bases and 6 bases, in that order; junction bases with no gene match: 2. CDR3 size: 14 residues. This chain's CDR3 is CAISESTGGGEQYF. The CDR3 nucleotides are TGTGCCATCAGTGAGTCGACAGGGGGCGGCGAGCAGTACTTC.

The chain combines TRBV5-1 with TRBJ1-2, with 7 bases identical to TRBD1. Germline CDR1 SGHRS, CDR2 YFSETQ. V was clipped by 1 base and J by 6 bases; unmatched bases: 6. This CDR3 region has 14 residues. Written as DNA, the CDR3 is TGCGCCAGCAGCTTGCGAACAGGGGCGAATGGCTACACCTTC. Encoded protein: CASSLRTGANGYTF.

The chain is built from TRBV6-5 and TRBJ2-2, with D possibly matching TRBD2 (7 bases). Germline values: CDR1 MNHEY, CDR2 SVGAGI. V gave up 8 bases and J gave up 4 bases, with 14 bases separating them. This CDR3 has 14 residues. The CDR3 sequence: CASGGGPVTGELFF. Here the CDR3 DNA reads TGTGCCAGCGGGGGGGGGCCAGTCACCGGGGAGCTGTTTTTT.

This clone was seen once. The J gene is TRBJ2-3, the V gene TRBV25-1; 8 bases agree with TRBD1. CDR1 is MGHDK and CDR2 is SYGVNS in the germline V gene. Trimming at V came to 2 bases and at J to 0 bases, leaving 4 bases not matched to a gene. The CDR3 has 16 amino acids. In DNA form, the CDR3 reads TGTGCCAGCAGTGAACGCTGGACAGGGAGCACAGATACGCAGTATTTT. It yields the protein CASSERWTGSTDTQYF.

The chain couples TRBV10-3 to TRBJ2-4; 9 bases match TRBD1. The CDR3 covers 14 residues. Germline V gives CDR1 ENHRY, CDR2 SYGVKD. Losses at the gene ends were 2 bases for V and 9 bases for J; bases not matched to a gene: 5. CDR3 amino acids: CAISEGQGLGIQYF. The CDR3 nucleotides read TGTGCCATCAGTGAGGGACAGGGGTTGGGCATTCAGTACTTC.

This clone occurred a few times. The chain couples TRBV7-9 to TRBJ1-2; D gene ambiguous. This CDR3 contains 14 residues. Germline lookup yields CDR1 SEHNR and CDR2 FQNEAQ (reference sequence). V was pared by 8 bases and J by 2 bases, with 15 bases between. CDR3 region: CASSFQSSNYGYTF. The DNA for the CDR3 is TGTGCCAGCTCCTTTCAGAGCTCGAACTATGGCTACACCTTC. Using reference TRBV7-9 and TRBJ1-2 for the parts outside the CDR3, the full variable domain is DTGVSQNPRHKITKRGQNVTFRCDPISEHNRLYWYRQTLGQGPEFLTYFQNEAQLEKSRLLSDRFSAERPKGSFSTLEIQRTEQGDSAMYLCASSFQSSNYGYTFGSGTRLTVV.

J is TRBJ2-3 and V is TRBV5-1; unclear D gene. Trimming removed 4 bases from V and 2 bases from J, with 14 bases in between. This CDR3 contains 15 residues. Germline V lookup: CDR1 SGHRS, CDR2 YFSETQ. CDR3 DNA: TGCGCCAGCAGCATACGGAAACCCACCACAGATACGCAGTATTTT. Protein product: CASSIRKPTTDTQYF.

The rearrangement joins TRBV27 to TRBJ1-1; D is ambiguous. The CDR3 has 13 residues. The ends were cut back, 3 bases at V and 0 bases at J, with 5 bases in the middle. The germline V gene has CDR1 MNHEY and CDR2 SMNVEV (reference sequence). CDR3 DNA sequence: TGTGCCAGCAGTTTGGGCCTGAACACTGAAGCTTTCTTT. Its translation is CASSLGLNTEAFF.

This clone was counted between two and nine times. This chain links TRBV7-8 with TRBJ2-1; TRBD2 aligns across 7 bases. This CDR3 contains 15 residues. CDR1 SGHVS and CDR2 FQNEAQ come from the germline V gene. V trimming: 4 bases; J trimming: 9 bases; junction bases outside the gene matches: 12. Written as DNA, the CDR3 is TGTGCCAGCAGCTCCCCCTCGCGGGGGAGTAGTGAGCAGTTCTTC. Its protein is CASSSPSRGSSEQFF.

The chain uses TRBV27 and TRBJ1-2; D possibly corresponds to TRBD1 (5 bases). The CDR3 is made up of 13 amino acids. V lost 7 bases and J lost 5, with 14 bases in between. Germline lookup yields CDR1 MNHEY and CDR2 SMNVEV (reference sequence). This CDR3 reads CASKPQGVYGYTF. CDR3 nucleotides: TGTGCCAGCAAGCCCCAGGGTGTTTATGGCTACACCTTC.

The gene calls are TRBV2 and TRBJ1-6; a possible D gene is TRBD1 (6 bases). CDR3 length: 20 residues. CDR1 is SNHLY, CDR2 FYNNEI, per germline. The V end lost 2 bases, the J end lost 0 bases, and 20 bases lay between the germline ends. The CDR3 protein is CASSERGGRNQFSYNSPLHF. Here the CDR3 DNA reads TGTGCCAGCAGTGAAAGGGGGGGGCGAAACCAATTCTCCTATAATTCACCCCTCCACTTT.